The 22 T cell receptor beta chains below were found in one sample sequenced in a study of OX40 agonist ivuxolimab in advanced cancers. Assay used: immunoSEQ multiplex PCR; TCRdb lists only in-frame clones, some missing. This sample yields under 100,000 clones, of which roughly 80% are seen a single time; more than 0.7% belongs to the top ten. The sequences come from CD4+ or CD8+ T cells sorted from blood, collected in a trial of the OX40 agonist ivuxolimab. These receptors all come from an adult with an advanced solid tumor such as melanoma, head and neck, liver or kidney cancer.

The chain has TRBV5-5 and TRBJ1-1; the D is unclear. V dropped 7 bases and J dropped 1 base, with 17 bases sitting between them. The CDR3 runs to 15 residues. In germline, CDR1 is SGHKS, CDR2 YYEKEE (reference sequence). The CDR3 protein is CASFPNGHANTEAFF. In DNA, the CDR3 is TGTGCCAGCTTTCCGAACGGGCATGCGAACACTGAAGCTTTCTTT.

The rearrangement uses TRBV7-2 and TRBJ2-7; D unclear. The germline gives CDR1 SGHTA, CDR2 FQGNSA. CDR3 length: 15 residues. V was clipped by 1 base and J by 2 bases, with 12 bases between them. CDR3 amino acids: CASSLVVRAPYEQYF. The DNA for the CDR3 is TGTGCCAGCAGCTTAGTGGTTCGGGCCCCCTACGAGCAGTACTTC. The full variable domain, its missing parts supplied by reference TRBV7-2 and TRBJ2-7, is GAGVSQSPSNKVTEKGKDVELRCDPISGHTALYWYRQSLGQGLEFLIYFQGNSAPDKSGLPSDRFSAERTGGSVSTLTIQRTQQEDSAVYLCASSLVVRAPYEQYFGPGTRLTVT.

The CDR3 nucleotides read TGTGCCAGCTCACCGGAGCAGGGGTTCTACACCTTC. It codes for CASSPEQGFYTF. The chain employs TRBV18 and TRBJ1-2; possibly TRBD1 for D (6 bases). Germline CDR1 and CDR2: KGHSH and LQKENI. This CDR3 is 12 amino acids long. The germline V and J ends were trimmed by 3 bases and 10 bases, with 12 bases remaining between them. The whole variable domain, remainder taken from reference TRBV18 and TRBJ1-2, is NAGVMQNPRHLVRRRGQEARLRCSPMKGHSHVYWYRQLPEEGLKFMVYLQKENIIDESGMPKERFSAEFPKEGPSILRIQQVVRGDSAAYFCASSPEQGFYTFGSGTRLTVV.

The genes are TRBV2 and TRBJ1-1, with D tentatively TRBD1 (5 bases). The CDR3 extends over 15 amino acids. Deletions cut 6 bases from V and 3 bases from J, with 17 bases between. Germline values: CDR1 SNHLY, CDR2 FYNNEI. DNA of the CDR3: TGTGCCAGCAGCTCTCGGGGCGCTGGGGACACTGAAGCTTTCTTT. Amino acids: CASSSRGAGDTEAFF.

J is TRBJ1-2 and V is TRBV6-5, with D maybe TRBD1 (5 bases). The V gene's germline CDR1 is MNHEY and CDR2 SVGAGI. V gave up 0 bases and J gave up 7 bases, with 12 bases separating them. The CDR3 has 14 amino acids. CDR3 sequence (DNA): TGTGCCAGCAGTTACTCGAATGCAGGGAGTGGCTACACCTTC. The encoded protein is CASSYSNAGSGYTF.

The CDR3 spells CASSLIGPSKGETQYF. The DNA for the CDR3 is TGTGCCAGCAGCTTAATAGGCCCTAGTAAAGGCGAGACCCAGTACTTC. The rearrangement joins TRBV11-3 to TRBJ2-5; D is uncertain. The CDR3 has 16 residues. Germline lookup yields CDR1 SGHNT and CDR2 YENEEA. V lost 2 bases, J lost 5 bases, and 18 bases lay in between.

The genes are TRBV19 and TRBJ2-1, with TRBD1 identical over 8 bases. J was trimmed by 10 bases and V by 1 base; bases with no gene match: 9. The CDR3 is 15 residues long. CDR1 LNHDA and CDR2 SQIVND come from the germline V gene (reference sequence). This CDR3 reads CASSIVGGTGGEQFF. DNA for the CDR3: TGTGCCAGTAGTATAGTGGGAGGAACAGGGGGAGAGCAGTTCTTC.

The genes are TRBV7-2 and TRBJ2-7, with a possible D match to TRBD1 (5 bases). The CDR3 spans 14 residues. CDR1 is SGHTA, CDR2 FQGNSA, per germline. V gave up 5 bases and J gave up 6 bases, with 17 bases separating them. The CDR3 sequence is CASSLDQGSGEQYF. For the CDR3, the DNA is TGTGCCAGCAGCCTCGATCAGGGTTCGGGCGAGCAGTACTTC.

The rearrangement uses TRBV6-5 and TRBJ2-7, with 11 bases lining up with TRBD2. The CDR3 is 14 residues long. From germline, CDR1 is MNHEY and CDR2 SVGAGI. With 8 bases clipped from V and 2 bases from J, the junction kept 5 bases outside the gene matches. In DNA, the CDR3 is TGTGCCAGCCTTAGACTAGCGGGGCCCTACGAGCAGTACTTC. Its protein is CASLRLAGPYEQYF.

The CDR3 region is CASRDDSTNNSPLHF. CDR3 nucleotide sequence: TGCGCCAGCAGGGATGACAGTACGAATAATTCACCCCTCCACTTT. This sequence joins TRBV10-2 and TRBJ1-6; possibly TRBD1 for D (5 bases). Per germline, CDR1 WSHSY and CDR2 SAAADI. Trimming cost V 6 bases and J 5 bases, with 14 bases left between them. This CDR3 spans 15 amino acids.

The chain employs TRBV10-3 and TRBJ2-7; TRBD1 might be the D (5 bases). The germline V and J ends were trimmed by 7 bases and 2 bases, with 12 bases remaining between them. This CDR3 is 13 amino acids long. Germline V lookup: CDR1 ENHRY, CDR2 SYGVKD. This chain's CDR3 is CAITGSNTYEQYF. CDR3 coding DNA: TGTGCCATCACAGGGTCAAATACCTACGAGCAGTACTTC.

The chain uses TRBV11-1 and TRBJ2-5; tentatively, D is TRBD2 (6 bases). Trimming shortened V by 4 bases and J by 1 base, and 19 bases separated the two germline ends. Germline values: CDR1 SGHAT, CDR2 FQDESV (reference sequence). The CDR3 is made up of 17 amino acids. The CDR3, as DNA: TGTGCCAGCAGCTCCGGGGGAGCCTCGAACCTCCAAGAGACCCAGTACTTC. It specifies CASSSGGASNLQETQYF.

V is TRBV18 and J is TRBJ1-1; perhaps TRBD1 as D (5 bases). In germline, CDR1 is KGHSH, CDR2 LQKENI. This CDR3 is 12 amino acids long. Trimming pared 4 bases from V and 8 bases from J, leaving 11 bases between. The CDR3 loop is CASSRPGVEAFF. The CDR3 DNA is TGTGCCAGCTCACGGCCGGGGGTCGAAGCTTTCTTT.

The chain employs TRBV4-3 and TRBJ1-6; TRBD1 matches 9 bases. Germline V CDR1 and CDR2: LGHNA, YSLEER. J gave up 10 bases and V 0 bases, and 10 bases lay outside the gene matches. The CDR3 runs 17 residues. CDR3 residues: CASSQDYVGTGNSPLHF. The CDR3 region has the DNA TGCGCCAGCAGCCAAGATTACGTGGGGACAGGGAACTCACCCCTCCACTTT.

This chain connects TRBV7-2 to TRBJ2-5; possibly TRBD1 or TRBD2 for D (6 bases each). The germline V and J ends were trimmed by 7 bases and 5 bases, with 17 bases remaining between them. Germline V lookup: CDR1 SGHTA, CDR2 FQGNSA. The CDR3 sequence is 14 residues long. CDR3 in amino acids: CASTYTTGRETQYF. The CDR3 bases are TGTGCCAGCACCTATACCACAGGGAGGGAGACCCAGTACTTC.

This clone has just one count. This sequence joins TRBV7-9 and TRBJ1-2; 8 bases fit TRBD1. Per the germline V gene, CDR1 is SEHNR and CDR2 is FQNEAQ (reference sequence). The CDR3 is made up of 13 amino acids. After removal of 4 bases from V and 8 bases from J, the junction contained 6 bases not matched to a gene. The DNA for the CDR3 is TGTGCCAGCAGCTGGACAGGGTCGGAAGGCTACACCTTC. Translated: CASSWTGSEGYTF.

The table lists this clone with a few counts. This rearrangement joins TRBV5-1 to TRBJ2-7; perhaps TRBD2 as D (7 bases). The CDR3 is 19 amino acids. The germline gives CDR1 SGHRS, CDR2 YFSETQ. V was clipped by 0 bases and J by 0 bases, with 22 bases between them. DNA of the CDR3: TGCGCCAGCAGCTTGGCCACGGGGGGCCCCAGGGTCAGCTCCTACGAGCAGTACTTC. It yields the protein CASSLATGGPRVSSYEQYF.

The V call is TRBV5-1, the J call TRBJ2-5, with 10 bases matching TRBD2. CDR1 SGHRS and CDR2 YFSETQ come from the germline V gene. There are 14 residues in the CDR3. V shed 7 bases and J 3 bases; nucleotides not matched to a gene: 6. The CDR3 loop is CASSGLAGEETQYF. DNA for the CDR3: TGCGCCAGCTCGGGGCTAGCGGGGGAAGAGACCCAGTACTTC.

This clone came up a few times. The V gene is TRBV7-9, the J gene TRBJ1-4, with 10 positions matching TRBD1. The CDR3 consists of 17 residues. The germline V gene has CDR1 SEHNR and CDR2 FQNEAQ (reference sequence). The V gene end was trimmed by 0 bases and the J gene end by 7 bases; junction bases not matched to a gene: 8. Here the CDR3 reads CASSLAAGQGIGEKLFF. CDR3 sequence (DNA): TGTGCCAGCAGCTTAGCCGCGGGACAGGGGATTGGTGAAAAACTGTTTTTT.

The chain uses TRBV11-2 and TRBJ1-2, with D hard to call. Germline V gene data show CDR1 as SGHAT and CDR2 as FQNNGV. CDR3 length: 14 residues. V lost 3 bases, J lost 4 bases, and 12 bases lay in between. CDR3 nucleotides: TGTGCCAGCAGCTTTTTAGGGTCTGGCTATGGCTACACCTTC. It encodes CASSFLGSGYGYTF.

The rearrangement uses TRBV6-6 and TRBJ1-1; maybe TRBD1 (6 bases). The CDR3 spans 15 residues. The germline V and J ends were trimmed by 5 bases and 1 base, with 14 bases remaining between them. Germline V gives CDR1 MNHNY, CDR2 SVGAGI (reference sequence). CDR3 sequence reads: CASSPVGGGNTEAFF. The CDR3 coding sequence is TGTGCCAGCAGTCCTGTGGGAGGGGGGAACACTGAAGCTTTCTTT.

Only one count was recorded for this clone. The chain employs TRBV4-2 and TRBJ1-5; D not resolved. Trimming stripped 4 bases from V and 3 bases from J, with 13 bases between. The CDR3 sequence is 15 residues long. CDR1 and CDR2 from the germline V gene are LGHNA and YNFKEQ. The CDR3 DNA sequence: TGTGCCAGCAGCCCGTACCGGGCCCACAATCAGCCCCAGCATTTT. Translated: CASSPYRAHNQPQHF.